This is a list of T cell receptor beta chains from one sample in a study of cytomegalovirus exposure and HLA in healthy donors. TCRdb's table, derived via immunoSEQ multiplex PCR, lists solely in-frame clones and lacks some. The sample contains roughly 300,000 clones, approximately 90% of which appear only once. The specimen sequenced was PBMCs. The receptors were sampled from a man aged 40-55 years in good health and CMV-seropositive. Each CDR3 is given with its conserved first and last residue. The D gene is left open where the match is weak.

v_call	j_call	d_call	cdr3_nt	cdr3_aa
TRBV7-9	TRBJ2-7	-	TGTGCCAGCAGCTTAGTAGGGGGGGGAAAGTATTACGAGCAGTACTTC	CASSLVGGGKYYEQYF
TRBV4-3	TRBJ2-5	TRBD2	TGCGCCAGCAGCCAAGGACTAGCGGGAGAGGGAGAGACCCAGTACTTC	CASSQGLAGEGETQYF
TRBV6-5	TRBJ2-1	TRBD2	TGTGCCAGCAGAGCTAGCGGGAGCTCCTACAATGAGCAGTTCTTC	CASRASGSSYNEQFF
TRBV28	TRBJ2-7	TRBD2	TGTGCCAGCGGGGTGGGAGGGGAAGGAGAGCAGTACTTC	CASGVGGEGEQYF
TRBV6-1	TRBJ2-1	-	TGTGCCAGCTGGGCAGGGTCCAATGAGCAGTTCTTC	CASWAGSNEQFF
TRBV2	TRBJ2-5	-	TGTGCCAGCAGCAACCAGGGGTACGAGACCCAGTACTTC	CASSNQGYETQYF
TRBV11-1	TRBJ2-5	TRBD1	TGTGCCAGCAGCCCATTGTATGGGGACAGCCTCCAAGAGACCCAGTACTTC	CASSPLYGDSLQETQYF
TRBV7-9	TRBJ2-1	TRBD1	TGTTCCAGCAGACCCCCGGACAGGCCATCATGGGTCGATGAGCAGTTCTTC	CSSRPPDRPSWVDEQFF
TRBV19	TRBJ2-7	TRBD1	TGTGCCAGTAGTATGGGGACAGGGGGCCCCTACGAGCAGTACTTC	CASSMGTGGPYEQYF
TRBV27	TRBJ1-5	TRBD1	TGTGCCAGCAGTTTAGGAGCAGGGGGCGATCAGCCCCAGCATTTT	CASSLGAGGDQPQHF
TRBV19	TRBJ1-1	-	TGTGCCAGTAGAATGACAAAGGGCAGGCGGGCTGAAGCTTTCTTT	CASRMTKGRRAEAFF
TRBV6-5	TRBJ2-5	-	TGTGCCAGCAGTTCAATGGACACCCAAGAGACCCAGTACTTC	CASSSMDTQETQYF
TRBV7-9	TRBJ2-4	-	TGTGCCAGCAGCCGCGGACTTGCCAGGGCCAAAAACATTCAGTACTTC	CASSRGLARAKNIQYF
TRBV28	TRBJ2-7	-	TGTGCCAGCAGTTTGGGGAGAGATTTCTCCTACGAGCAGTACTTC	CASSLGRDFSYEQYF
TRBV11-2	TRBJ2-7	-	TGTGCCAGCAGCCCCGCTAAACATTTACAGGGGAGGTACTCCTACGAGCAGTACTTC	CASSPAKHLQGRYSYEQYF
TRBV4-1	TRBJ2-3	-	TGCGCCAGCAGCTTGAGGACAGGCACAGATACGCAGTATTTT	CASSLRTGTDTQYF
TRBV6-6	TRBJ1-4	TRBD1	TGTGCCAGCAGTAGGGACAGGGGGCTGGAAGAAAAACTGTTTTTT	CASSRDRGLEEKLFF
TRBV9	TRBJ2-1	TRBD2	TGTGCCAGCAGCGTAGTAGGAGGACTAGCGGCACACAATGAGCAGTTCTTC	CASSVVGGLAAHNEQFF
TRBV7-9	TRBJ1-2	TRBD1	TGTTCCAGCAGTACCCCCATACCGGGACAGGGTTATGGCTACACCTTC	CSSSTPIPGQGYGYTF
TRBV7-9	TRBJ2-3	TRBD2	TGTGCCAGCAGCTTAGGCGGGAGGGCCACAGATACGCAGTATTTT	CASSLGGRATDTQYF
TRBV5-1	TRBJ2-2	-	TGCGCCAGCAGCTTGGGTTTCCGCGGGTCCGGGGAGCTGTTTTTT	CASSLGFRGSGELFF
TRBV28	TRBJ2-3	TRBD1	TGTGCCAGCAGTTTGAGCAGGGGGCTGGGAGATACGCAGTATTTT	CASSLSRGLGDTQYF
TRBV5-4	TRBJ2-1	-	TGTGCCAGCAGCCCCGGAGGTAGGTCCTCGGATGAGCAGTTCTTC	CASSPGGRSSDEQFF
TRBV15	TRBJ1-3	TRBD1	TGTGCCACCAGCAGAGAAAACCCGGGACAGCAAAAAGTGGCTATGAGTGGAAACACCATATATTTT	CATSRENPGQQKVAMSGNTIYF